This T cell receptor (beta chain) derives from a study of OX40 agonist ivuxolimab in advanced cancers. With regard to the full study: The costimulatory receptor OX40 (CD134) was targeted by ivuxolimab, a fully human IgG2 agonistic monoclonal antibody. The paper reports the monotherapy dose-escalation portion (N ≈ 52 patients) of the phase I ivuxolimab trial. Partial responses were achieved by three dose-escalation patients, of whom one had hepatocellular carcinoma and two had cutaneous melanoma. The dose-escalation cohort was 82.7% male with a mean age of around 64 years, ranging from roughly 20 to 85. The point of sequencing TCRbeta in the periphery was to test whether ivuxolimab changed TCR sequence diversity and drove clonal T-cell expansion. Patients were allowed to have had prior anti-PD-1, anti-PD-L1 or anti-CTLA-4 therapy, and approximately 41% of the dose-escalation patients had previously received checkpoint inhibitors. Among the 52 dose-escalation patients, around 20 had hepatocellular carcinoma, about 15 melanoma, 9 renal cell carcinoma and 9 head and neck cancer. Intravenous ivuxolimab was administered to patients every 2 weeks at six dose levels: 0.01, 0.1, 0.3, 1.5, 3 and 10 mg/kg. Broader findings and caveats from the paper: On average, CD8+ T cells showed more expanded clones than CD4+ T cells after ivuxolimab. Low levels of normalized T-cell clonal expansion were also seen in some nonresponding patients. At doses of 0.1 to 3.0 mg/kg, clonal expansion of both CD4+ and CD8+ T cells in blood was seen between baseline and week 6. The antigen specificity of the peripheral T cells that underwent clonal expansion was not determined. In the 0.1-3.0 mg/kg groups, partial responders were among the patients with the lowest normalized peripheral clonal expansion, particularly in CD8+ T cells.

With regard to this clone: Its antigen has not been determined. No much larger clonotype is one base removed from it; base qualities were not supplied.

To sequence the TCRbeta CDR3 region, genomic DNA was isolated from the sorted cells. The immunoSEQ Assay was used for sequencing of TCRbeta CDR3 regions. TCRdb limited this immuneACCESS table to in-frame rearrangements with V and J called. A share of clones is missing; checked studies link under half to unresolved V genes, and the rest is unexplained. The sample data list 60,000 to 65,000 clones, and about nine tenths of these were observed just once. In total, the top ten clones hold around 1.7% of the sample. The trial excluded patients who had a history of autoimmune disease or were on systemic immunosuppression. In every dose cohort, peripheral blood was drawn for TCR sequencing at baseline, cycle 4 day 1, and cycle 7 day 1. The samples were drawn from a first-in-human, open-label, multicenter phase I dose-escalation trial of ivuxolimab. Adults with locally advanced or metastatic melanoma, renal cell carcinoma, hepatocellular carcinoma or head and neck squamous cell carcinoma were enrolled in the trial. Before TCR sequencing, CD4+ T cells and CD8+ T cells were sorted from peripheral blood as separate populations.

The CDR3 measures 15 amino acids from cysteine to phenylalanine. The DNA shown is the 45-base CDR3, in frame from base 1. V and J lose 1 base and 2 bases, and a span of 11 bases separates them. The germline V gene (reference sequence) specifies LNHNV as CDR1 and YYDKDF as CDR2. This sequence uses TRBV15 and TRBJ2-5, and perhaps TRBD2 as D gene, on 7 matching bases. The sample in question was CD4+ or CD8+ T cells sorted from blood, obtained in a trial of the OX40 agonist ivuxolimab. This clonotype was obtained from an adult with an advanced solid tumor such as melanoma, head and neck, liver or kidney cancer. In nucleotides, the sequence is TGTGCCACCAGCAGAGGTGGGGGGGCACAAGAGACCCAGTACTTC. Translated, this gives CATSRGGGAQETQYF.